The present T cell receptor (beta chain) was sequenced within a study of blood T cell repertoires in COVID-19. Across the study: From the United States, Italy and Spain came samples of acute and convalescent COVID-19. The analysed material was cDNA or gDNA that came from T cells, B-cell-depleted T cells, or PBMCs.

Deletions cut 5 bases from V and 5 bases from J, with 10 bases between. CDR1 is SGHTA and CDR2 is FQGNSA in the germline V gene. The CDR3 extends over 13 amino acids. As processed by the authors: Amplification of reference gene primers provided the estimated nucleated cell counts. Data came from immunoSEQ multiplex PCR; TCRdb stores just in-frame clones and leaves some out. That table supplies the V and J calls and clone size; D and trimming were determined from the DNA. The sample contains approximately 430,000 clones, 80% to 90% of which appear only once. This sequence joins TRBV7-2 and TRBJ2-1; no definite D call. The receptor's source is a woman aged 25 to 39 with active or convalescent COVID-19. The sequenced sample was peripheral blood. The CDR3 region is CASSLDINNEQFF. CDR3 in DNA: TGTGCCAGCAGCCTCGACATAAACAATGAGCAGTTCTTC.